The sequence of this TCR beta chain was determined in a study of T cell repertoires in cytomegalovirus infection. For the study at large: Public TCR beta signatures provided an indication of both CMV infection and a matching HLA type. Whole-study findings and limits: The study identified carriers of CMV plus the relevant HLA from cumulative public TCR beta family frequency. In two of eight donors, the top clonotype was HLA-C-restricted CMV-specific.

This clonotype appeared many times. What it binds is not known. TCRdb analysed the reads with MiXCR anew, one entry per CDR3 protein. Of around 230,000 distinct CDR3 sequences in the sample, about 7% were seen once. Trimming removed 2 bases at V and 5 bases at J, with 9 bases between. The CDR3 spans 14 residues. The receptor comes from a human donor in good health (CMV status not recorded). Some clones in this sample may be carry-over from other donors' samples. The chain carries TRBV12-3 or TRBV12-4 and TRBJ1-4; no clear D. The specimen was PBMCs. The CDR3 is CASSLTEGNEKLFF. In DNA, the CDR3 is TGTGCCAGCAGTTTAACGGAGGGCAATGAAAAACTGTTTTTT.